These 26 T cell receptor beta chains came from one sample sequenced in a study of blood T cell repertoires in COVID-19. Measured with immunoSEQ multiplex PCR; TCRdb has only the in-frame clones, and not every one. The sample contains 150,000 to 200,000 clones, nearly 80% of which appear only once. Input material: PBMCs or T cells enriched from blood (not recorded which). Every receptor here comes from a man in his fifties or sixties who had been exposed to COVID-19.

V is TRBV3-1 (or the pseudogene TRBV3-2) and J is TRBJ2-4; D gene ambiguous. With 1 base removed from V and 0 bases from J, the gap between germline ends came to 7 bases. Germline V gene sequence: CDR1 LGHDT, CDR2 YNNKEL (reference sequence). CDR3 length: 15 residues. The CDR3 reads CASSQGPIAKNIQYF. The CDR3 nucleotides are TGTGCCAGCAGCCAAGGTCCCATAGCCAAAAACATTCAGTACTTC.

This chain connects TRBV10-2 to TRBJ2-2; D unclear. Germline CDR1 and CDR2: WSHSY and SAAADI. Trimming removed 2 bases from V and 4 bases from J, with 8 bases in between. CDR3 size: 14 residues. The CDR3 sequence is CASSEAALTGELFF. The CDR3 DNA reads as TGCGCCAGCAGTGAGGCTGCACTCACCGGGGAGCTGTTTTTT.

This rearrangement joins TRBV6-4 to TRBJ2-1; D gene ambiguous. Germline CDR1 reads MRHNA; CDR2 reads SNTAGT. Trimming cost V 0 bases and J 7 bases, with 13 bases left between them. This CDR3 has 15 amino acids. The CDR3 spells CASSDSISLSNEQFF. CDR3 DNA sequence: TGTGCCAGCAGTGACTCGATTTCTTTGAGTAATGAGCAGTTCTTC.

The CDR3 region has the DNA TGTGCCAGCAGCCGAGTAGCGGGAGCCGCCGGGGAGCTGTTTTTT. This sequence encodes CASSRVAGAAGELFF. The chain joins TRBV3-1 (or the pseudogene TRBV3-2) to TRBJ2-2, with 9 bases lining up with TRBD2. This CDR3 is built from 15 residues. Trimming cost V 4 bases and J 6 bases; bases outside gene matches: 6. CDR1 is LGHDT and CDR2 is YNNKEL in the germline V gene (reference sequence).

The chain carries TRBV11-2 and TRBJ1-2; 7 bases map to TRBD1. Germline-derived CDR1 and CDR2 are SGHAT and FQNNGV. The CDR3 runs 16 residues. V lost 0 bases and J lost 5; bases outside the gene matches: 9. The CDR3 protein is CASSLDHPTGRYGYTF. In nucleotides, the CDR3 is TGTGCCAGCAGCTTAGATCACCCGACAGGGAGGTATGGCTACACCTTC. The full variable domain, its missing parts supplied by reference TRBV11-2 and TRBJ1-2, is EAGVAQSPRYKIIEKRQSVAFWCNPISGHATLYWYQQILGQGPKLLIQFQNNGVVDDSQLPKDRFSAERLKGVDSTLKIQPAKLEDSAVYLCASSLDHPTGRYGYTFGSGTRLTVV.

This clone was detected a few times. The chain carries TRBV19 and TRBJ2-1; D is perhaps TRBD2 (6 bases). This CDR3 is 13 amino acids long. The V gene lost 8 bases and the J gene lost 10 bases, with 18 bases spanning the gap. Germline CDR1 reads LNHDA; CDR2 reads SQIVND (reference sequence). CDR3 coding DNA: TGTGCCAGTCGGGGACGGGAGAAGAGCGAGCAGTTCTTC. It codes for CASRGREKSEQFF.

The DNA for the CDR3 is TGTGCCAGCAGTTGGCTAGGAAGGGGCTCCTACGAGCAGTACTTC. Encoded protein: CASSWLGRGSYEQYF. The chain is built from TRBV6-5 and TRBJ2-7, with a weak D call TRBD1 (5 bases). V gave up 4 bases and J gave up 0 bases, with 13 bases separating them. Germline-derived CDR1 and CDR2 are MNHEY and SVGAGI. CDR3 length: 15 residues.

J is TRBJ1-4 and V is TRBV2, with TRBD1 as a possible D gene (6 bases). Germline V lookup: CDR1 SNHLY, CDR2 FYNNEI. The CDR3 has 13 amino acids. The germline V and J ends were trimmed by 0 bases and 11 bases, with 10 bases remaining between them. The CDR3 DNA is TGTGCCAGCAGTGAAGCACAGGGAGGGAAACTGTTTTTT. Its translation: CASSEAQGGKLFF.

This sequence joins TRBV27 and TRBJ2-7; 8 nucleotides agree with TRBD1. The CDR3 contains 16 residues. After removal of 5 bases from V and 5 bases from J, the junction contained 14 bases not matched to a gene. Germline V CDR1 and CDR2: MNHEY, SMNVEV (reference sequence). The CDR3 loop reads CASSITGGRNLHEQYF. The CDR3 region has the DNA TGTGCCAGCAGTATAACAGGGGGGCGGAACCTCCACGAGCAGTACTTC.

This CDR3 reads CASSLNFPRHPQPVAGEETQYF. CDR3 DNA sequence: TGTGCCAGCAGCTTAAATTTTCCTCGGCACCCTCAGCCTGTAGCGGGGGAAGAGACCCAGTACTTC. The V gene is TRBV7-6, the J gene TRBJ2-5; 9 nucleotides line up with TRBD2. After removal of 2 bases from V and 3 bases from J, the junction contained 25 bases not matched to a gene. CDR3 size: 22 residues. Germline CDR1 is SGHVS and CDR2 is FNYEAQ. The whole variable domain, remainder taken from reference TRBV7-6 and TRBJ2-5, is GAGVSQSPRYKVTKRGQDVALRCDPISGHVSLYWYRQALGQGPEFLTYFNYEAQQDKSGLPNDRFSAERPEGSISTLTIQRTEQRDSAMYRCASSLNFPRHPQPVAGEETQYFGPGTRLLVL.

The chain joins TRBV6-1 to TRBJ2-1; no clear D. Trimming left V 1 base short and J 1 base short, with 8 bases between. Looked up from germline, CDR1 is MNHNS and CDR2 is SASEGT. This CDR3 is 15 amino acids long. Here the CDR3 DNA reads TGTGCCAGCAGTGAAGAAAATATTTCCTACAATGAGCAGTTCTTC. It encodes CASSEENISYNEQFF.

The DNA for the CDR3 is TGTGCCAGCAGCCAAGGCCCAGCGGGAGGCTACAATGAGCAGTTCTTC. Its protein product is CASSQGPAGGYNEQFF. The chain joins TRBV3-1 (or the pseudogene TRBV3-2) to TRBJ2-1; 9 nucleotides match TRBD2. The CDR3 extends over 16 amino acids. Germline assignment: CDR1 LGHDT and CDR2 YNNKEL (reference sequence). V lost 1 base to trimming and J lost 3 bases; unmatched junction nucleotides: 4.

This clone was seen just once. The rearrangement links TRBV19 to TRBJ2-2; TRBD1 aligns across 8 bases. Per the germline V gene, CDR1 is LNHDA and CDR2 is SQIVND (reference sequence). This CDR3 is 14 amino acids long. V was clipped by 6 bases and J by 4 bases; unmatched bases: 4. The chain's CDR3 is CASRDRAGTGELFF. The CDR3 DNA follows: TGTGCCAGTAGGGACAGGGCGGGCACCGGGGAGCTGTTTTTT.

V usage is TRBV30 and J usage is TRBJ2-7; TRBD2 agrees at 8 bases. The V and J ends lost 0 bases and 5 bases, in that order; junction bases with no gene match: 3. CDR1 and CDR2 from the germline V gene are GTSNPN and SVGIG (reference sequence). The CDR3 loop spans 13 amino acids. The CDR3 here is CAWSVAGGHEQYF. CDR3 coding DNA: TGTGCCTGGAGTGTGGCGGGAGGTCACGAGCAGTACTTC. The full variable domain, in which reference TRBV30 and TRBJ2-7 provide the parts outside the CDR3, is SQTIHQWPATLVQPVGSPLSLECTVEGTSNPNLYWYRQAAGRGLQLLFYSVGIGQISSEVPQNLSASRPQDRQFILSSKKLLLSDSGFYLCAWSVAGGHEQYFGPGTRLTVT.

This chain uses TRBV28 with TRBJ2-2; 7 positions agree with TRBD1. The germline V gene has CDR1 MDHEN and CDR2 SYDVKM. The V segment lost 6 bases and the J segment 0 bases; nucleotides outside the gene matches: 4. CDR3 size: 15 residues. This CDR3 reads CASRPQGANTGELFF. The CDR3 bases are TGTGCCAGCAGACCGCAGGGGGCGAACACCGGGGAGCTGTTTTTT.

V gene TRBV19 combines with J gene TRBJ1-2; maybe TRBD1 (5 bases). Germline CDR1 is LNHDA and CDR2 is SQIVND (reference sequence). Trimming cost V 5 bases and J 4 bases, with 26 bases left between them. The CDR3 runs to 18 residues. The CDR3 DNA follows: TGTGCCAGTAGTCTTGCCCAAGCCTCGGCTGGGGGGGTCTATGGCTACACCTTC. Translation gives CASSLAQASAGGVYGYTF. The variable domain in full, with the rest retrieved from reference TRBV19 and TRBJ1-2, is DGGITQSPKYLFRKEGQNVTLSCEQNLNHDAMYWYRQDPGQGLRLIYYSQIVNDFQKGDIAEGYSVSREKKESFPLTVTSAQKNPTAFYLCASSLAQASAGGVYGYTFGSGTRLTVV.

The table lists this clone with a few counts. V gene TRBV19 combines with J gene TRBJ1-5; TRBD1 matches at 9 bases. Germline CDR1 LNHDA, CDR2 SQIVND (reference sequence). Trimming removed 5 bases from V and 5 bases from J; junction bases left unmatched: 4. The CDR3 is 14 amino acids. The CDR3 reads CASSSWTGDQPQHF. In DNA, the CDR3 is TGTGCCAGTAGTTCCTGGACAGGGGATCAGCCCCAGCATTTT.

In its sample, this clone was seen once. The genes are TRBV9 and TRBJ2-7, with 13 bases that match TRBD2. Germline CDR1 reads SGDLS; CDR2 reads YYNGEE. This CDR3 has 16 residues. Trimming cost V 4 bases and J 2 bases; bases outside gene matches: 6. For the CDR3, the DNA is TGTGCCAGCAGCAAACGGACTAGCGGGAGAACCTACGAGCAGTACTTC. Its translation: CASSKRTSGRTYEQYF.

The chain has TRBV5-1 and TRBJ2-5; a weak D match, TRBD1 (6 bases). The CDR3 covers 17 residues. The germline V gene has CDR1 SGHRS and CDR2 YFSETQ. Trimming left V 5 bases short and J 5 bases short, with 25 bases between. CDR3 coding DNA: TGCGCCAGCAGGGATTTGAGGGGGTTACCACCTGGGGAGACCCAGTACTTC. This translates into CASRDLRGLPPGETQYF.

The genes are TRBV4-1 and TRBJ1-2, with 8 bases matching TRBD1. V gave up 2 bases and J gave up 8 bases; unmatched junction bases: 7. Germline V gene lookup returns CDR1 MGHRA and CDR2 YSYEKL. CDR3 size: 14 residues. DNA of the CDR3: TGCGCCAGCAGCCAAACCGACAGGGGACACGGCTACACCTTC. It yields the protein CASSQTDRGHGYTF.

The V call is TRBV30, the J call TRBJ2-7; D unresolved. V lost 3 bases and J lost 4, with 7 bases in between. The germline V gene has CDR1 GTSNPN and CDR2 SVGIG (reference sequence). The CDR3 has 11 amino acids. The CDR3 DNA sequence: TGTGCCTGGAGGTCCATTTACGAGCAGTACTTC. Protein: CAWRSIYEQYF. The full variable domain, rest sourced from reference TRBV30 and TRBJ2-7, is SQTIHQWPATLVQPVGSPLSLECTVEGTSNPNLYWYRQAAGRGLQLLFYSVGIGQISSEVPQNLSASRPQDRQFILSSKKLLLSDSGFYLCAWRSIYEQYFGPGTRLTVT.

With regard to this clone: Other DNA sequences from this sample encode an identical CDR3 as well. CDR3 in DNA: TGCAGCGTTGACAGAGCGGGAGGCAGCACAGATACGCAGTATTTT. Amino acid sequence: CSVDRAGGSTDTQYF. The genes are TRBV29-1 and TRBJ2-3; 9 nucleotides match TRBD2. V gave up 3 bases and J gave up 0 bases; unmatched junction bases: 4. The CDR3 is 15 residues long. The V gene's germline CDR1 is SQVTM and CDR2 ANQGSEA.

This clone is a singleton in its sample. The chain is built from TRBV28 and TRBJ2-7, with a possible D match to TRBD2 (6 bases). The germline V gene encodes CDR1 MDHEN and CDR2 SYDVKM. The CDR3 runs to 15 residues. V was cut by 2 bases and J by 0 bases, with 11 bases left in between. The CDR3: CASSLGGLYSYEQYF. CDR3 bases: TGTGCCAGCAGTTTAGGGGGACTCTACTCCTACGAGCAGTACTTC.

The genes are TRBV5-1 and TRBJ2-1; D is possibly TRBD2 (6 bases). The length of the CDR3 is 15 residues. Trimming cost V 4 bases and J 2 bases, with 13 bases left between them. Per the germline V gene, CDR1 is SGHRS and CDR2 is YFSETQ. The CDR3 sequence: CASSPSGEAYNEQFF. The DNA for the CDR3 is TGCGCCAGCAGCCCATCGGGGGAGGCCTACAATGAGCAGTTCTTC.

The chain recombines TRBV30 with TRBJ1-3; D remains ambiguous. Germline V gene lookup returns CDR1 GTSNPN and CDR2 SVGIG (reference sequence). V was cut by 0 bases and J by 2 bases, with 8 bases left in between. The CDR3 has 14 amino acids. CDR3 DNA sequence: TGTGCCTGGAGTGTACTAGGGACTGGAAACACCATATATTTT. Translation gives CAWSVLGTGNTIYF. Together with reference TRBV30 and TRBJ1-3, the CDR3 gives the full variable domain: SQTIHQWPATLVQPVGSPLSLECTVEGTSNPNLYWYRQAAGRGLQLLFYSVGIGQISSEVPQNLSASRPQDRQFILSSKKLLLSDSGFYLCAWSVLGTGNTIYFGEGSWLTVV.

The V call is TRBV30, the J call TRBJ1-5, with D uncertain. Germline V CDR1 and CDR2: GTSNPN, SVGIG (reference sequence). The CDR3 sequence is 13 residues long. The V gene lost 1 base and the J gene lost 5 bases, with 9 bases spanning the gap. CDR3 residues: CAWSESGDQPQHF. In DNA form, the CDR3 reads TGTGCCTGGAGTGAGAGTGGTGATCAGCCCCAGCATTTT.